This TCR beta chain was identified during a study of blood T cell repertoires in COVID-19. Study details: PBMCs, B-cell-depleted T cells, or T cells provided the cDNA or gDNA that made up the material.

Original methodology: Amplification of reference gene primers was used by the study to estimate nucleated cell counts. Profiling relied on immunoSEQ multiplex PCR, and the TCRdb table lists in-frame clones only, not all of them. That table gives V, J and clone size, and the DNA gave D and trimming. The data contain tens of thousands of clones, about 83% of them singletons. This clonotype was obtained from a woman at least 80 years old with acute or convalescent COVID-19. Sample: peripheral blood.

The CDR3 DNA is TGTGCCAGATCCTCCACTATGAACACTGAAGCTTTCTTT. This sequence encodes CARSSTMNTEAFF. The chain is built from TRBV2 and TRBJ1-1; D ambiguous. The V gene lost 9 bases and the J gene lost 0 bases, with 11 bases spanning the gap. From germline, CDR1 is SNHLY and CDR2 FYNNEI. CDR3 length: 13 amino acids.